The clone carrying this TCR beta chain was observed many times. As for time point: newly diagnosed GD, antithyroid drugs for less than 3 months. RNA from PBMCs was the source of the TCR library. The data derive from a study of regulatory T cells in long-lasting Graves disease. Arm-PCR of CDR3 regions and iRepertoire HTBI primers were used to build TCR beta libraries. TCRdb analysed the multiplex PCR reads with MiXCR anew, one entry per CDR3 protein. The sample shows 350,000 to 450,000 distinct CDR3 sequences, over 15% of them seen only once. Looked up from germline, CDR1 is MDHEN and CDR2 is SYDVKM. This CDR3 contains 15 residues. Deletions cut 6 bases from V and 6 bases from J, with 18 bases between. These records were also assigned to another study, of T cells in Graves' hyperthyroidism and ophthalmopathy. That source adds: Patients were excluded because of uncontrolled infection, other autoimmune disease, pregnancy or lactation. Diagnoses were established using clinical symptoms, serum thyroxine and TRAb, thyroid ultrasound and orbital computed tomography. Model-based prediction identified ophthalmopathy a median 6.5 months prior to its onset.

The chain is built from TRBV28 and TRBJ2-1, with D maybe TRBD1 (6 bases). The origin of this receptor is a man in his forties with Graves disease. The sample in question was peripheral blood mononuclear cells (PBMCs), obtained at new diagnosis, from a patient treated with antithyroid drugs. The CDR3 DNA reads TGTGCCAGCAGCCAAACAGGGCATGTAGGCAATGAGCAGTTCTTC. As protein: CASSQTGHVGNEQFF.